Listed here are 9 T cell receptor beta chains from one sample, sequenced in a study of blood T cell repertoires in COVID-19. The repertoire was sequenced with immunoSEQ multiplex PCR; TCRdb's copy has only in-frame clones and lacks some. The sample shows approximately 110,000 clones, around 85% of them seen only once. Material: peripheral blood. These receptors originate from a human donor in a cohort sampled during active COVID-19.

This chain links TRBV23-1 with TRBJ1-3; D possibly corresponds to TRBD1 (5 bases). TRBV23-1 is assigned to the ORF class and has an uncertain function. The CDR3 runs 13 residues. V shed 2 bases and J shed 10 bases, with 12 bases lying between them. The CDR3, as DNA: TGCGCCAGCAGTCAAAGCGGGGCTAAGACCATATATTTT. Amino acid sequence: CASSQSGAKTIYF.

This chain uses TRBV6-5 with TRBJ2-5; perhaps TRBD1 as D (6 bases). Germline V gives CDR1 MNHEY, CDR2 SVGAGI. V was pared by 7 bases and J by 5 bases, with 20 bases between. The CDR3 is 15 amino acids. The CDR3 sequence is CASNLAGNREETQYF. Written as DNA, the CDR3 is TGTGCCAGCAACCTCGCAGGAAACAGGGAGGAGACCCAGTACTTC.

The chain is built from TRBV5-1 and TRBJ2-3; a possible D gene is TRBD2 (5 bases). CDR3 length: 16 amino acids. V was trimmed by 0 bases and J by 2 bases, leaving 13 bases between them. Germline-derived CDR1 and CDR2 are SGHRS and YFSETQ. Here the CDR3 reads CASSLGAGGFTDTQYF. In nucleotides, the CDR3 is TGCGCCAGCAGCTTGGGGGCGGGCGGCTTCACAGATACGCAGTATTTT.

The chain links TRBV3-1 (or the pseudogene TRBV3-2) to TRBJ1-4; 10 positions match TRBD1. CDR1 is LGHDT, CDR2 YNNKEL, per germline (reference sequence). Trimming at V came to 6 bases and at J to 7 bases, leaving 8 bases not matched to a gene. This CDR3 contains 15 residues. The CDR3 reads CASSLPGQGFEKLFF. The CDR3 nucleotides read TGTGCCAGCAGTCTTCCGGGACAGGGGTTTGAAAAACTGTTTTTT.

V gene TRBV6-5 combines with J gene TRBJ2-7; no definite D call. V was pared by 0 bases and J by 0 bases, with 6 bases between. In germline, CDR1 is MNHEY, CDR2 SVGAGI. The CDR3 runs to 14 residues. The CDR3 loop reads CASSYSADSYEQYF. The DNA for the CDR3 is TGTGCCAGCAGTTACTCCGCGGACTCCTACGAGCAGTACTTC.

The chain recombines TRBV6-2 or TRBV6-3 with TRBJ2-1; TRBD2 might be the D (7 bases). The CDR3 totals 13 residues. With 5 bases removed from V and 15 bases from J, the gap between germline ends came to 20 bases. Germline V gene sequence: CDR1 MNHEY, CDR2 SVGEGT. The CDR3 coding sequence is TGTGCCAGCAGTCCCCGCGGGGGCTTCCCCCCGTTCTTC. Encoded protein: CASSPRGGFPPFF.

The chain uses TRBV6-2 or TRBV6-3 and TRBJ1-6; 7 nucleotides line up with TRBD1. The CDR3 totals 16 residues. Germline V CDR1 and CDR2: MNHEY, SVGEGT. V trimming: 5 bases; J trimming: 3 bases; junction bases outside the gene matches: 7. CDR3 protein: CASSGWQGDYNSPLHF. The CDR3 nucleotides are TGTGCCAGCAGTGGATGGCAGGGGGACTATAATTCACCCCTCCACTTT.

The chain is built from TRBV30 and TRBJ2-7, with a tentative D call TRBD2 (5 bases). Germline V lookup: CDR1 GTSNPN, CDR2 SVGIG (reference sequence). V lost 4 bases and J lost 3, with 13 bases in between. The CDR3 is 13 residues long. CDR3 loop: CAWTRRNSYEQYF. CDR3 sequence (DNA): TGTGCCTGGACCCGGAGGAACAGCTACGAGCAGTACTTC.

The DNA for the CDR3 is TGTGCCAGCAACTACGGAGGGGACTATGGCTACACCTTC. Translation: CASNYGGDYGYTF. The chain combines TRBV6-5 with TRBJ1-2; tentative D call: TRBD1 (5 bases). The CDR3 loop spans 13 amino acids. V was cut by 7 bases and J by 3 bases, with 12 bases left in between. Germline-derived CDR1 and CDR2 are MNHEY and SVGAGI.